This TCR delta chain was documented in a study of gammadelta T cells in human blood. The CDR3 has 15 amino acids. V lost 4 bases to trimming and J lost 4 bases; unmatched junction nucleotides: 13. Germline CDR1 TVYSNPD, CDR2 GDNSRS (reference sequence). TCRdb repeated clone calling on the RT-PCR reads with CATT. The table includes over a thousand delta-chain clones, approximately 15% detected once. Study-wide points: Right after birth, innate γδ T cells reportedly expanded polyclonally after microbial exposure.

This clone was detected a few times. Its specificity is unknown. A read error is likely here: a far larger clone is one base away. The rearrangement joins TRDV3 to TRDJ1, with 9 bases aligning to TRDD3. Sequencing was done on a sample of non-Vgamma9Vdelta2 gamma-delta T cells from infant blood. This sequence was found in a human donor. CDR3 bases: TGTGCCTGCCTCCCGGGGGATACCGCGGTCGATAAACTCATCTTT. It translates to CACLPGDTAVDKLIF.